The rows below give T cell receptor beta chains drawn from one sample of a study of sequential checkpoint blockade in melanoma. This table comes from immunoSEQ multiplex PCR, and its TCRdb copy is limited to in-frame clones, with some not included. The data contain about 11,000 clones, roughly 81% of them seen just once; the ten biggest clones take up roughly a sixth. The sequences come from CD8+ T cells sorted from blood (inferred from file names), collected from a patient given nivolumab and ipilimumab in sequence. The receptor set was obtained from a human donor with melanoma. Each CDR3 is given with its conserved first and last residue. The D gene is left open where the match is weak. Size values are once, few and many counts, or a class for expanded clones, and some rows have none.

j_call: TRBJ2-1
d_call: TRBD1
clone_size: few
v_call: TRBV9
cdr3_aa: CASSLGQGKLQFF

j_call: TRBJ1-5
d_call: TRBD1
clone_size: few
v_call: TRBV6-4
cdr3_aa: CASSPGTGSGNQPQHF

j_call: TRBJ1-1
d_call: -
clone_size: -
v_call: TRBV12-2
cdr3_aa: CASRLAGTLNGSTEAFF

j_call: TRBJ2-7
d_call: TRBD2
clone_size: -
v_call: TRBV9
cdr3_aa: CASSAGTSGSYEQYF

j_call: TRBJ2-2
d_call: -
clone_size: -
v_call: TRBV19
cdr3_aa: CASSIDQFGAQSGELFF

j_call: TRBJ2-3
d_call: TRBD2
clone_size: -
v_call: TRBV6-1
cdr3_aa: CASSDLAGEVDTQYF

j_call: TRBJ1-5
d_call: TRBD1
clone_size: -
v_call: TRBV7-8
cdr3_aa: CASRGQLDQPQHF

j_call: TRBJ1-1
d_call: -
clone_size: few
v_call: TRBV7-9
cdr3_aa: CASSLAVPGAFF

j_call: TRBJ2-1
d_call: -
clone_size: -
v_call: TRBV5-6
cdr3_aa: CASSLGLNEQFF

j_call: TRBJ2-5
d_call: TRBD2
clone_size: -
v_call: TRBV30
cdr3_aa: CAWSLADQETQYF

j_call: TRBJ2-5
d_call: TRBD1
clone_size: once
v_call: TRBV6-5
cdr3_aa: CASSYSYGQGQETQYF

j_call: TRBJ2-7
d_call: TRBD1
clone_size: once
v_call: TRBV5-1
cdr3_aa: CASSLKGQGVHEQYF

j_call: TRBJ2-7
d_call: TRBD2
clone_size: few
v_call: TRBV5-6
cdr3_aa: CASSLPAGGPYEQYF

j_call: TRBJ2-3
d_call: TRBD2
clone_size: -
v_call: TRBV7-9
cdr3_aa: CASSVSGASTDTQYF

j_call: TRBJ2-5
d_call: -
clone_size: -
v_call: TRBV28
cdr3_aa: CASSSPYNQGIQETQYF

j_call: TRBJ2-1
d_call: -
clone_size: few
v_call: TRBV6-5
cdr3_aa: CASSYLSGNEQFF

j_call: TRBJ2-1
d_call: TRBD2
clone_size: -
v_call: TRBV6-5
cdr3_aa: CASSYTSGSYNEQFF

j_call: -
d_call: TRBD1
clone_size: -
v_call: TRBV9
cdr3_aa: CASSPRTGRYEQYF

j_call: TRBJ2-7
d_call: TRBD2
clone_size: -
v_call: TRBV28
cdr3_aa: CASSFMGLAGAEQYF

j_call: -
d_call: TRBD2
clone_size: -
v_call: TRBV28
cdr3_aa: CASSPRGLAGSYEQYF

j_call: TRBJ2-7
d_call: TRBD1
clone_size: -
v_call: TRBV19
cdr3_aa: CASSIWGQGPYEQYF

j_call: TRBJ2-4
d_call: -
clone_size: -
v_call: TRBV27
cdr3_aa: CASSKLAKNIQYF

j_call: TRBJ2-1
d_call: -
clone_size: -
v_call: TRBV19
cdr3_aa: CASSIVAARAASNEQFF

j_call: TRBJ2-5
d_call: TRBD2
clone_size: few
v_call: TRBV4-1
cdr3_aa: CASSPGGEETQYF

j_call: TRBJ2-7
d_call: TRBD1
clone_size: -
v_call: TRBV11-2
cdr3_aa: CASSLVLQGAYEQYF

j_call: TRBJ2-7
d_call: -
clone_size: -
v_call: TRBV5-1
cdr3_aa: CASSLGDNPYEQYF

j_call: TRBJ2-7
d_call: -
clone_size: -
v_call: TRBV11-2
cdr3_aa: CASSLAGLTYEQYF

j_call: TRBJ1-1
d_call: -
clone_size: -
v_call: TRBV19
cdr3_aa: CASSMGREQNTEAFF

j_call: TRBJ2-1
d_call: TRBD1
clone_size: once
v_call: TRBV27
cdr3_aa: CASSLGTGGYNEQFF

j_call: TRBJ2-7
d_call: -
clone_size: -
v_call: TRBV7-8
cdr3_aa: CASSLKTTASYEQYF

j_call: TRBJ2-1
d_call: TRBD2
clone_size: -
v_call: TRBV5-1
cdr3_aa: CASSLEGLAGVNEQFF

j_call: TRBJ2-1
d_call: TRBD2
clone_size: -
v_call: TRBV7-9
cdr3_aa: CASSLGGSPHNEQFF

j_call: TRBJ1-2
d_call: -
clone_size: few
v_call: TRBV9
cdr3_aa: CASSLGVGDYGYTF

j_call: TRBJ2-3
d_call: TRBD2
clone_size: few
v_call: TRBV11-2
cdr3_aa: CASSGLAGKTDTQYF

j_call: TRBJ1-6
d_call: -
clone_size: -
v_call: TRBV6-1
cdr3_aa: CASSEFLGRPNSPLHF

j_call: TRBJ2-5
d_call: TRBD2
clone_size: -
v_call: TRBV7-2
cdr3_aa: CASSPGTSGGPQETQYF

j_call: TRBJ1-5
d_call: -
clone_size: -
v_call: TRBV19
cdr3_aa: CASTKARRGVDQLGPQHF

j_call: TRBJ2-7
d_call: -
clone_size: -
v_call: TRBV19
cdr3_aa: CASSPYEQGHEQYF

j_call: TRBJ2-3
d_call: -
clone_size: -
v_call: TRBV6-5
cdr3_aa: CASSPMREADTQYF

j_call: TRBJ1-6
d_call: TRBD1
clone_size: -
v_call: TRBV7-9
cdr3_aa: CASSSLNRGQFGSPLHF

j_call: TRBJ2-7
d_call: -
clone_size: -
v_call: TRBV6-1
cdr3_aa: CASRRPGYEQYF

j_call: TRBJ2-3
d_call: TRBD1
clone_size: -
v_call: TRBV7-8
cdr3_aa: CASSDTGTETTDTQYF

j_call: TRBJ2-7
d_call: -
clone_size: -
v_call: TRBV28
cdr3_aa: CASSFGGPEQYF

j_call: TRBJ2-7
d_call: TRBD2
clone_size: -
v_call: TRBV19
cdr3_aa: CASSTWTSGGYEQYF

j_call: TRBJ1-3
d_call: -
clone_size: -
v_call: TRBV9
cdr3_aa: CASSVQARGSPGNTIYF

j_call: TRBJ2-5
d_call: TRBD1
clone_size: -
v_call: TRBV12-5
cdr3_aa: CASGLTGEEETQYF

j_call: TRBJ2-1
d_call: -
clone_size: -
v_call: TRBV7-9
cdr3_aa: CASSTTGNNEQFF

j_call: TRBJ2-7
d_call: TRBD2
clone_size: -
v_call: TRBV6-5
cdr3_aa: CASSGATSGPYEQYF

j_call: -
d_call: TRBD1
clone_size: -
v_call: TRBV10-3
cdr3_aa: CAISGTGDSYEQYF

j_call: TRBJ2-1
d_call: TRBD1
clone_size: few
v_call: TRBV9
cdr3_aa: CASSGRTGHNEQFF

j_call: TRBJ2-1
d_call: TRBD1
clone_size: -
v_call: TRBV5-1
cdr3_aa: CASRPWTGSMRDEQFF

j_call: TRBJ1-1
d_call: -
clone_size: -
v_call: TRBV6-1
cdr3_aa: CASSEGRQAFF

j_call: TRBJ1-1
d_call: TRBD1
clone_size: -
v_call: TRBV5-6
cdr3_aa: CASSLRQGYRMNTEAFF

j_call: TRBJ2-7
d_call: -
clone_size: -
v_call: TRBV5-1
cdr3_aa: CASSKDLEGAYEQYF

j_call: TRBJ2-7
d_call: TRBD1
clone_size: once
v_call: TRBV29-1
cdr3_aa: CSACSGQGSYEQYF

j_call: TRBJ1-1
d_call: TRBD1
clone_size: few
v_call: TRBV11-1
cdr3_aa: CASSFRTGNTEAFF

j_call: TRBJ1-1
d_call: TRBD1
clone_size: few
v_call: TRBV27
cdr3_aa: CASSPQQGAGAFF